Listed below are T cell receptor beta chains from one sample, sequenced in a study of blood T cell repertoires in COVID-19. Here immunoSEQ multiplex PCR was the method, and the copy in TCRdb shows in-frame clones only, minus some. The table lists approximately 300,000 clones, roughly 84% of them singletons. The specimen was peripheral blood. The origin of the receptors is an older person with COVID-19, enrolled during active disease. CDR3s include the opening cysteine and the closing phenylalanine or tryptophan. D genes are given only for firm matches. Where a row states a size, it is once, few, many or the class of an expanded clone; other rows omit it.

v_call	clone_size	j_call	d_call	cdr3_aa	cdr3_nt
TRBV6-2/TRBV6-3	.	TRBJ2-7	TRBD2	CASSARGGRAEQYF	TGTGCCAGCAGTGCCCGGGGGGGTAGAGCCGAGCAGTACTTC
TRBV6-4	.	TRBJ2-7	.	CASSEQPGAYEQYF	TGTGCCAGCAGTGAGCAGCCAGGGGCCTACGAGCAGTACTTC
TRBV19	.	TRBJ1-5	.	CASIIRGDARGQPQHF	TGTGCCAGTATCATCAGGGGCGACGCTCGCGGTCAGCCCCAGCATTTT
TRBV9	.	TRBJ1-3	.	CASSVGGGSGNTIYF	TGTGCCAGCAGCGTAGGTGGGGGGTCTGGAAACACCATATATTTT
TRBV5-1	.	TRBJ1-2	.	CASSLSGIGGYTF	TGCGCCAGCAGCTTGTCAGGGATTGGCGGCTACACCTTC
TRBV28	.	TRBJ2-7	.	CASLSAGPVYEQYF	TGTGCCAGTCTCAGCGCGGGCCCAGTCTACGAGCAGTACTTC
TRBV6-2/TRBV6-3	few	TRBJ2-7	TRBD2	CASSPSGGVEEQYF	TGTGCCAGCAGTCCGAGCGGGGGGGTAGAAGAGCAGTACTTC
TRBV27	.	TRBJ1-1	.	CASSKGGVNTEAFF	TGTGCCAGCAGCAAAGGGGGGGTTAACACTGAAGCTTTCTTT
TRBV14	.	TRBJ2-7	TRBD2	CASSQDRITSGRPHEQYF	TGTGCCAGCAGCCAAGATCGTATTACTAGCGGGAGGCCGCACGAGCAGTACTTC
TRBV15	.	TRBJ1-2	TRBD1	CATSLPGQGMIGYGYTF	TGTGCCACCAGCTTGCCGGGACAGGGGATGATTGGGTATGGCTACACCTTC
TRBV7-2	.	TRBJ1-4	.	CASSLGLGVYEKLFF	TGTGCCAGCAGCTTAGGCCTAGGGGTTTACGAAAAACTGTTTTTT
TRBV3-1/TRBV3-2	.	TRBJ2-2	.	CAARGGAGSNTGELFF	TGTGCCGCCAGAGGGGGGGCTGGCTCGAACACCGGGGAGCTGTTTTTT
TRBV9	.	TRBJ2-7	TRBD2	CASSASGRAYYEQYF	TGTGCCAGCAGCGCAAGCGGGAGGGCCTATTACGAGCAGTACTTC
TRBV5-5	few	TRBJ1-1	.	CASSLMGAVTEAFF	TGTGCCAGCAGCTTGATGGGGGCTGTCACTGAAGCTTTCTTT
TRBV6-2/TRBV6-3	.	TRBJ2-1	.	CASSYFSSYNEQFF	TGTGCCAGCAGTTATTTTAGCTCCTACAATGAGCAGTTCTTC
TRBV7-9	.	TRBJ2-3	.	CASSLAETRSTDTQYF	TGTGCCAGCAGCTTAGCCGAGACTAGATCCACAGATACGCAGTATTTT
TRBV5-1	many	TRBJ1-1	.	CASRYGDTEAFF	TGCGCCAGCAGATACGGGGACACTGAAGCTTTCTTT
TRBV2	few	TRBJ2-7	.	CASSEAHGGEQYF	TGTGCCAGCAGTGAAGCGCACGGTGGCGAGCAGTACTTC
TRBV3-1/TRBV3-2	.	TRBJ2-5	.	CASSQDTTGWGETQYF	TGTGCCAGCAGCCAAGATACAACAGGGTGGGGAGAGACCCAGTACTTC
TRBV6-5	.	TRBJ1-4	.	CASRSPGGKNEKLFF	TGTGCCAGCCGATCGCCGGGGGGAAAAAATGAAAAACTGTTTTTT
TRBV6-4	.	TRBJ1-6	.	CASSEGANSPLHF	TGTGCCAGCAGTGAGGGGGCTAATTCACCCCTCCACTTT
TRBV9	once	TRBJ2-3	TRBD2	CASSVSTSGGASDTQYF	TGTGCCAGCAGCGTTTCGACTAGCGGGGGGGCTTCAGATACGCAGTATTTT
TRBV6-5	once	TRBJ1-5	.	CAIQQGGNQPQHF	TGTGCCATCCAACAGGGAGGCAATCAGCCCCAGCATTTT
TRBV29-1	.	TRBJ2-7	TRBD1	CSARGPGTGSSEQYF	TGCAGCGCCAGGGGGCCCGGGACAGGGAGTAGCGAGCAGTACTTC
TRBV7-9	.	TRBJ2-1	TRBD1	CASSDRDRGPNEQFF	TGTGCCAGCAGCGACCGGGACAGGGGTCCCAATGAGCAGTTCTTC
TRBV6-5	once	TRBJ2-7	.	CASSYGGKGRLDEQYF	TGTGCCAGCAGTTACGGCGGAAAGGGGCGCCTTGACGAGCAGTACTTC
TRBV13	.	TRBJ1-1	.	CASSIDSIYTEAFF	TGTGCCAGCAGCATCGACAGTATTTACACTGAAGCTTTCTTT
TRBV5-1	.	TRBJ1-2	.	CASSLARGSNYGYTF	TGCGCCAGCAGCTTGGCACGGGGGTCTAACTATGGCTACACCTTC
TRBV12-3/TRBV12-4	.	TRBJ1-2	.	CASSPGVEGYTF	TGTGCCAGCAGCCCCGGGGTGGAGGGCTACACCTTC
TRBV14	.	TRBJ1-1	.	CASSQVGRTNTEAFF	TGTGCCAGCAGCCAAGTAGGGAGAACGAACACTGAAGCTTTCTTT
TRBV20-1	.	TRBJ1-3	.	CSGGVPNTIYF	TGCAGTGGAGGTGTCCCAAACACCATATATTTT
TRBV19	.	TRBJ2-7	TRBD1	CASSISKGAEEQYF	TGTGCCAGTAGTATTAGCAAGGGGGCGGAGGAGCAGTACTTC
TRBV5-1	.	TRBJ1-2	.	CASSYSDAGNYGYTF	TGCGCCAGCAGCTATTCGGACGCGGGTAACTATGGCTACACCTTC
TRBV7-2	once	TRBJ2-7	TRBD2	CASSNSGRGYEQYF	TGTGCCAGCAGTAATAGCGGGAGAGGCTACGAGCAGTACTTC
TRBV18	.	TRBJ1-1	.	CASSALPLTTEAFF	TGTGCCAGCTCCGCCCTACCTTTAACCACTGAAGCTTTCTTT
TRBV5-1	.	TRBJ1-1	.	CASSLSTSNTEAFF	TGCGCCAGCAGCTTGAGTACGAGTAACACTGAAGCTTTCTTT
TRBV3-1/TRBV3-2	.	TRBJ2-3	.	CASSLKGLSFRGTDTQYF	TGTGCCAGCAGCCTCAAGGGACTCAGTTTTCGCGGCACAGATACGCAGTATTTT
TRBV4-1	.	TRBJ2-3	TRBD2	CASSQDLGLAGDTLTDTQYF	TGCGCCAGCAGCCAAGATCTGGGGCTAGCGGGAGATACCCTCACAGATACGCAGTATTTT
TRBV7-3	.	TRBJ2-1	TRBD2	CASSLLAGSRYNEQFF	TGTGCCAGCAGCTTATTAGCGGGATCAAGGTACAATGAGCAGTTCTTC
TRBV5-1	.	TRBJ1-3	.	CASSETGISGNTIYF	TGCGCCAGCAGCGAAACAGGAATCTCTGGAAACACCATATATTTT
TRBV20-1	.	TRBJ1-1	TRBD1	CSAKWDSKAFF	TGCAGTGCAAAATGGGACAGTAAAGCTTTCTTT
TRBV7-9	.	TRBJ2-5	TRBD1	CASSLGTGLETQYF	TGTGCCAGCAGCTTAGGGACAGGGCTTGAGACCCAGTACTTC
TRBV21-1	.	TRBJ2-7	.	CASRRDYRGCTYEQYF	TGTGCCAGCAGAAGAGACTACAGGGGATGTACCTACGAGCAGTACTTC